This T cell receptor beta chain was recovered during a study of T cells in tuberculosis. As for time point: new active TB diagnosis, blood taken before or within 7 days of starting treatment. This CDR3 region has 12 residues. V dropped 4 bases and J dropped 5; count of bases not matched to a gene: 2. The V gene's germline CDR1 is SGHDT and CDR2 YYEEEE. A word on this clone: The antigen is not known.

The protocol was immunoSEQ multiplex PCR, while the TCRdb copy is restricted to in-frame clones and leaves out a portion. This table has under 40,000 clones, roughly 82% appearing once. Overall study results and limits: Active tuberculosis patients had shorter CDR3-alpha; the beta difference was nonsignificant.

This clonotype was sampled from an adult with tuberculosis. The chain employs TRBV5-6 and TRBJ2-7; 8 positions match TRBD2. This material consisted of PBMCs, taken at tuberculosis diagnosis. The CDR3 DNA follows: TGTGCCAGCAGCCCGGGGGGGGACGAGCAGTACTTC. Translation gives CASSPGGDEQYF.